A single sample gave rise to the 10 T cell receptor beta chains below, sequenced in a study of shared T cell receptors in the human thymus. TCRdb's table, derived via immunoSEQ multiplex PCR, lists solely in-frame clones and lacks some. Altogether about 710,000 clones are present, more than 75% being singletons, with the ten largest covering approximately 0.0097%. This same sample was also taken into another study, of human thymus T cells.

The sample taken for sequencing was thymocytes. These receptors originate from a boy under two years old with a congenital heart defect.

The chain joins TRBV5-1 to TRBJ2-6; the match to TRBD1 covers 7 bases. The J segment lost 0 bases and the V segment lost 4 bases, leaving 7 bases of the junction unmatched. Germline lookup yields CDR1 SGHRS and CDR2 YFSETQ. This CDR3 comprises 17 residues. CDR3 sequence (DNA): TGCGCCAGCAGCGGCAACAGGGGCCCCTCTGGGGCCAACGTCCTGACTTTC. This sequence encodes CASSGNRGPSGANVLTF.

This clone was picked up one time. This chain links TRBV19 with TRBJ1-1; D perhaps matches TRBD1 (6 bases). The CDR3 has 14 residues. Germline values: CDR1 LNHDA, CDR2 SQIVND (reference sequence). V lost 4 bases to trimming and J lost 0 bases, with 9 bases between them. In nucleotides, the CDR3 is TGTGCCAGTAGTAGGACAGTATTGAACACTGAAGCTTTCTTT. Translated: CASSRTVLNTEAFF.

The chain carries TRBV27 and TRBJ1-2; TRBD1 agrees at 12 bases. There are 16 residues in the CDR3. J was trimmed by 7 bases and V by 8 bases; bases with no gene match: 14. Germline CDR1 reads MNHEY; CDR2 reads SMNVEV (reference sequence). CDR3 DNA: TGTGCCAGCGGCTTCCACGGGGACAGGGGGCGGCTTGGCTACACCTTC. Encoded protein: CASGFHGDRGRLGYTF.

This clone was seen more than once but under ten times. CDR3 loop: CASSQDWGVWHQPQHF. The DNA of the CDR3 is TGCGCCAGCAGCCAAGACTGGGGGGTTTGGCATCAGCCCCAGCATTTT. The V and J genes are TRBV4-3 and TRBJ1-5, with D possibly TRBD1 on 5 matching bases. Trimming took off 0 bases at V and 5 bases at J, with 14 bases between the two ends. CDR1 LGHNA and CDR2 YSLEER come from the germline V gene. The CDR3 loop spans 16 amino acids.

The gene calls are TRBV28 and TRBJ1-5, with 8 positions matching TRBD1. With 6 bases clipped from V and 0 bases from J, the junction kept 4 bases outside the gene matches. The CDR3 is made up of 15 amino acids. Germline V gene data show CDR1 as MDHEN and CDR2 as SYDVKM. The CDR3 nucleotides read TGTGCCAGCAGCTGGGACAGGTATAGCAATCAGCCCCAGCATTTT. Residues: CASSWDRYSNQPQHF.

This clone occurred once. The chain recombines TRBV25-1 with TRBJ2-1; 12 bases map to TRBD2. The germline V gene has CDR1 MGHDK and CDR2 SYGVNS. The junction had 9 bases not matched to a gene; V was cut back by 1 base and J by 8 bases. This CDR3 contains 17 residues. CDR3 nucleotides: TGTGCCAGCAGTGAATGGTCTAGCGGGGGGGCCATCCATGAGCAGTTCTTC. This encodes CASSEWSSGGAIHEQFF.

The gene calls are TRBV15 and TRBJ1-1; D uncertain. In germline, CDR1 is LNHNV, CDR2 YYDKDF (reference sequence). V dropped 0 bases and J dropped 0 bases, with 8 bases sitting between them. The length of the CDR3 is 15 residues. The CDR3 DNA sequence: TGTGCCACCAGCAGAGAACAGCGGATGAACACTGAAGCTTTCTTT. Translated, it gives CATSREQRMNTEAFF.

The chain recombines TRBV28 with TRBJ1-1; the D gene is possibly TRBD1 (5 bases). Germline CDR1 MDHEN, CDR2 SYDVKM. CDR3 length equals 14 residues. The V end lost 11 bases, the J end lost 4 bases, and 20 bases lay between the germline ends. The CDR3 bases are TGTGCCTCCCTGGGGGGGATGGGAGTCACTGAAGCTTTCTTT. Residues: CASLGGMGVTEAFF. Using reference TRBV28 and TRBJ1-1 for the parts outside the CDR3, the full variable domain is DVKVTQSSRYLVKRTGEKVFLECVQDMDHENMFWYRQDPGLGLRLIYFSYDVKMKEKGDIPEGYSVSREKKERFSLILESASTNQTSMYLCASLGGMGVTEAFFGQGTRLTVV.

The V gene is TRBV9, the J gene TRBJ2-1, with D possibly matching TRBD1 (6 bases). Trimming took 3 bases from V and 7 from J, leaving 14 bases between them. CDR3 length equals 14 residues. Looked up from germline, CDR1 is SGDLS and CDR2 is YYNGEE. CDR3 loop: CASSASTGKNEQFF. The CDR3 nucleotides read TGTGCCAGCAGCGCCTCCACAGGGAAAAATGAGCAGTTCTTC.

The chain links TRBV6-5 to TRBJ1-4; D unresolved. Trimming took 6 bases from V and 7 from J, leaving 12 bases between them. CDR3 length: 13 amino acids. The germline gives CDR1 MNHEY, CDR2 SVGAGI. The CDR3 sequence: CASSNTWSEKLFF. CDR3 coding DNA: TGTGCCAGCAGCAACACCTGGAGTGAAAAACTGTTTTTT.